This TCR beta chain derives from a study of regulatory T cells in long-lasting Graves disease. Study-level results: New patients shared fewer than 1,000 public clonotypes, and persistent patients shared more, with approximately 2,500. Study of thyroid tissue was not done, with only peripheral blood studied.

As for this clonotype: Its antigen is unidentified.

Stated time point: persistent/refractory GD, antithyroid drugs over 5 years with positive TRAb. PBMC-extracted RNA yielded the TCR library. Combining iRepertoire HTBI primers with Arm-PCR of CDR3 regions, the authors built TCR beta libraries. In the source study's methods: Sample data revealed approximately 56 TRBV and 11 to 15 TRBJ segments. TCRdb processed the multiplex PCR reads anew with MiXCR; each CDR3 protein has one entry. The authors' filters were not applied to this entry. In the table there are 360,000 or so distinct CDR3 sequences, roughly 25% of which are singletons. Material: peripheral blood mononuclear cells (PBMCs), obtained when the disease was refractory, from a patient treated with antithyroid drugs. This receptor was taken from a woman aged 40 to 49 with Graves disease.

The CDR3 region has the DNA TGTGCCAGCTCACCGACAGAGGCGCCGATTTCACCCCTCCACTTT. Translated: CASSPTEAPISPLHF. The rearrangement uses TRBV18 and TRBJ1-6, with D possibly TRBD1 on 5 matching bases. V gave up 3 bases and J gave up 9 bases, with 15 bases separating them. The CDR3 is 15 amino acids. Looked up from germline, CDR1 is KGHSH and CDR2 is LQKENI.